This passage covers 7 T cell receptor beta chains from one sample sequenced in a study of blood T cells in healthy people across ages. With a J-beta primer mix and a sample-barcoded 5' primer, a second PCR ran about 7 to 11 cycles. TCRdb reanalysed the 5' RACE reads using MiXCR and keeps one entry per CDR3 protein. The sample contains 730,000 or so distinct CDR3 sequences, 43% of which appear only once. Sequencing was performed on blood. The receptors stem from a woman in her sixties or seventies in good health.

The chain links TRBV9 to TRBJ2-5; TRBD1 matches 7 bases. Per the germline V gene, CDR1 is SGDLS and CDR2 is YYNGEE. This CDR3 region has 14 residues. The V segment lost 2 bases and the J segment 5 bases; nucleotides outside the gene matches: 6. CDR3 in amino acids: CASSVLQGLETQYF. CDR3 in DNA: TGTGCCAGCAGCGTCTTACAGGGGCTGGAGACCCAGTACTTC.

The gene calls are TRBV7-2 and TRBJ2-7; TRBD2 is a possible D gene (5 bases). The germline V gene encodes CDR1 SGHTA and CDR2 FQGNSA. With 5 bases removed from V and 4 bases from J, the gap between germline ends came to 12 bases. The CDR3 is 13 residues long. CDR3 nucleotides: TGTGCCAGCAGCGCCTCGCCGGGGTACGAGCAGTACTTC. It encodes CASSASPGYEQYF.

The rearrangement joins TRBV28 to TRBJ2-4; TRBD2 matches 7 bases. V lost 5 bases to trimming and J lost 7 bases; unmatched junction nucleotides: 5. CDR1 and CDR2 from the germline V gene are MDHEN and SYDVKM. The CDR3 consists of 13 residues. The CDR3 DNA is TGTGCCAGCAGTGTACGTAGCGGGAACATTCAGTACTTC. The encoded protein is CASSVRSGNIQYF.

CDR3 nucleotide sequence: TGCAGTGCTAGAGGCTGGAGTCGGGTCTACAATGAGCAGTACTTC. Translated: CSARGWSRVYNEQYF. The chain recombines TRBV20-1 with TRBJ2-1; D is uncertain. The J call is uncertain, as TRBJ2-7 better fits the DNA end. The CDR3 has 15 residues. Germline-derived CDR1 and CDR2 are DFQATT and SNEGSKA (reference sequence).

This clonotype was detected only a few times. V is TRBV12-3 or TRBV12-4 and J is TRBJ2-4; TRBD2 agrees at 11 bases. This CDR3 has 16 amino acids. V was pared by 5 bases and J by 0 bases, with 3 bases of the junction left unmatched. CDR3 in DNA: TGTGCCAGCAGTACCGGACTAGCGGGAGCCAAAAACATTCAGTACTTC. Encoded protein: CASSTGLAGAKNIQYF.

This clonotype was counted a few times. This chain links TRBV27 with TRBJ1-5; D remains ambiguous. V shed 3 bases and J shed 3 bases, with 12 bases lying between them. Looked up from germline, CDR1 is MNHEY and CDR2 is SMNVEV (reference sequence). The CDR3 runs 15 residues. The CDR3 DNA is TGTGCCAGCAGTTTCGGCCCCGGGATCAATCAGCCCCAGCATTTT. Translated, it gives CASSFGPGINQPQHF.

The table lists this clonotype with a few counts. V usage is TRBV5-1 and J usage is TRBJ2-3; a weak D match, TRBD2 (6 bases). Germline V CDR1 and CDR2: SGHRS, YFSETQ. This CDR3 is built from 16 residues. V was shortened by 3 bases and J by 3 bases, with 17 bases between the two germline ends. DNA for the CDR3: TGCGCCAGCAGCTCTACGGGGGATGAGTGGACAGATACGCAGTATTTT. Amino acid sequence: CASSSTGDEWTDTQYF.